This T cell receptor (beta chain) was retrieved from a study of cytomegalovirus exposure and HLA in healthy donors. In the study overall: Inside one of the first data releases sat 80 million to 95 million unique TCRs taken from HLA-typed donors.

This clone was seen once. Its antigen remains unidentified. The V end lost 5 bases, the J end lost 9 bases, and 11 bases lay between the germline ends. The CDR3 runs to 12 residues. CDR1 is ENHRY and CDR2 is SYGVKD in the germline V gene. The PCR made use of 60 Vbeta and 13 Jbeta primers. Measured with immunoSEQ multiplex PCR; TCRdb has only the in-frame clones, and not every one. The sample contains 60,000 to 100,000 clones, 78% of which appear only once. Overall study findings and caveats: The later analysis indicated that the majority of CMV-associated TCR beta chains appeared HLA-restricted. Sequencing likely caused a cluster of highly shared sequence variants. Under in vitro conditions, three CMV-associated chains were confirmed as specific for CMV antigens.

Input material: PBMCs. This chain connects TRBV10-3 to TRBJ2-1; D possibly corresponds to TRBD2 (6 bases). The clonotype originates from a male donor in good health and CMV-seropositive. The chain's CDR3 is CAISLTGVEQFF. In DNA, the CDR3 is TGTGCCATCAGTTTGACGGGGGTTGAGCAGTTCTTC.